Each of the 12 T cell receptor beta chains below was sequenced from the same sample in a study of beta chain features in type 1 diabetes (dated by TCRdb to the late 2010s). Library preparation used the immunoSEQ multiplex PCR assay. The High Capacity cDNA Reverse Transcription Kit was used to reverse transcribe all of the isolated RNA, meaning that expressed TCRB transcripts were what got sequenced. TCRdb retrieved this table from immuneACCESS and kept in-frame rearrangements only. Not all clones are present; in checked studies, unresolved V genes account for under half, and no reason is known for the remainder. The sample contains 120,000 to 150,000 clones, under 60% of them found a single time. Roughly 0.43% of the sample is in the top ten clones. Sequenced: Tregs from blood. Read against the paper, the sample's cell subset or site label means: regulatory CD4+ T cells. Receptors originate from a man aged 18 to 30 in good health.

The chain recombines TRBV4-3 with TRBJ2-3; 13 nucleotides align to TRBD2. This CDR3 region has 19 residues. Trimming cost V 1 base and J 0 bases; bases outside gene matches: 7. Germline V gene lookup returns CDR1 LGHNA and CDR2 YSLEER. The CDR3 DNA sequence: TGCGCCAGCAGCCAAGCGAGGACTAGCGGGGGTCCGAGCACAGATACGCAGTATTTT. Amino acid sequence: CASSQARTSGGPSTDTQYF.

This rearrangement joins TRBV19 to TRBJ1-5, with no clear D. The germline V gene encodes CDR1 LNHDA and CDR2 SQIVND (reference sequence). The V end was cut by 7 bases, the J end by 0 bases, with 16 bases between. This CDR3 has 16 amino acids. The DNA of the CDR3 is TGTGCCAGTATTTCTATCCCCGACAATAGCAATCAGCCCCAGCATTTT. This codes for CASISIPDNSNQPQHF.

This clone was observed a single time. The chain is built from TRBV6-5 and TRBJ1-2; D is ambiguous. The CDR3 extends over 16 amino acids. The germline V and J ends were trimmed by 1 base and 5 bases, with 17 bases remaining between them. CDR1 MNHEY and CDR2 SVGAGI come from the germline V gene. The CDR3 here is CASSYFSTGGQYGYTF. For the CDR3, the DNA is TGTGCCAGCAGTTACTTTAGTACCGGAGGGCAATATGGCTACACCTTC.

This clone has a single count. The limits of the CDR3 on the DNA are not certain, so only TCRdb's listed CDR3 is given. The chain combines TRBV12-1 with TRBJ2-7; TRBD2, the D gene given by the table, was not confirmed from the DNA. TRBV12-1 is tagged as a pseudogene. Ends included, the CDR3 has 18 residues. CDR3 in amino acids: CASSFGHGTSGRYYEQYF.

The V call is TRBV5-1, the J call TRBJ2-2; D ambiguous. The CDR3 loop spans 14 amino acids. Trimming left V 3 bases short and J 4 bases short, with 10 bases between. From germline, CDR1 is SGHRS and CDR2 YFSETQ. CDR3 amino acids: CASSSYTSTGELFF. CDR3 bases: TGCGCCAGCAGCTCGTACACAAGCACCGGGGAGCTGTTTTTT.

This clone has a handful of counts. The chain uses TRBV10-3 and TRBJ2-1; the D is unclear. The CDR3 is made up of 15 amino acids. CDR1 is ENHRY, CDR2 SYGVKD, per germline. With 11 bases removed from V and 7 bases from J, the gap between germline ends came to 24 bases. Here the CDR3 DNA reads TGTGCCTCCCAAACCCACGGGTACCAAGAGAATGAGCAGTTCTTC. Its translation: CASQTHGYQENEQFF.

This clone has a single count. The J gene is TRBJ2-1, the V gene TRBV7-2; D unresolved. This CDR3 is 13 amino acids long. V lost 5 bases to trimming and J lost 3 bases, with 8 bases between them. CDR1 is SGHTA and CDR2 is FQGNSA in the germline V gene. The CDR3, as DNA: TGTGCCAGCAGCCCCGAGGTCTACAATGAGCAGTTCTTC. Translation gives CASSPEVYNEQFF.

This clone appeared a few times. The rearrangement joins TRBV25-1 to TRBJ2-1; no clear D gene. The CDR3 has 11 residues. V was trimmed by 7 bases and J by 6 bases, leaving 7 bases between them. The germline V gene encodes CDR1 MGHDK and CDR2 SYGVNS. CDR3 sequence (DNA): TGTGCCAGCATGAGGCTCAATGAGCAGTTCTTC. Its translation: CASMRLNEQFF.

The chain has TRBV18 and TRBJ1-3, with D uncertain. Trimming took 3 bases from V and 4 from J, leaving 10 bases between them. Looked up from germline, CDR1 is KGHSH and CDR2 is LQKENI. The length of the CDR3 is 14 residues. CDR3 sequence reads: CASSPPGAGNTIYF. In nucleotides, the CDR3 is TGTGCCAGCTCACCTCCGGGAGCGGGAAACACCATATATTTT.

The genes are TRBV6-6 and TRBJ2-7; D possibly corresponds to TRBD1 (6 bases). Trimming cost V 7 bases and J 3 bases, with 19 bases left between them. This CDR3 contains 15 residues. Germline lookup yields CDR1 MNHNY and CDR2 SVGAGI (reference sequence). DNA of the CDR3: TGTGCCAGCAAAGGTCGCCAGGGGCGTATCTACGAGCAGTACTTC. Translating gives CASKGRQGRIYEQYF.

The V gene is TRBV5-1, the J gene TRBJ1-1; 7 bases are a match to TRBD1. With V trimmed by 0 bases and J by 0 bases, 5 bases remained unmatched. CDR1 SGHRS and CDR2 YFSETQ come from the germline V gene. This CDR3 is built from 16 residues. Here the CDR3 reads CASSLGQGGMNTEAFF. The CDR3, as DNA: TGCGCCAGCAGCTTGGGACAGGGAGGCATGAACACTGAAGCTTTCTTT.

This chain links TRBV4-3 with TRBJ1-2, with TRBD1 matching 11 bases. The germline V gene encodes CDR1 LGHNA and CDR2 YSLEER. J was trimmed by 4 bases and V by 1 base; bases with no gene match: 2. The CDR3 runs to 15 residues. The CDR3 sequence is CASSQAGTGGYGYTF. In DNA, the CDR3 is TGCGCCAGCAGCCAAGCCGGGACAGGGGGCTATGGCTACACCTTC.